Listed below are T cell receptor beta chains from one sample, sequenced in a study of blood T cell repertoires in COVID-19. Sequencing was performed with immunoSEQ multiplex PCR; in TCRdb, only in-frame clones are kept and a portion is missing. The top ten hold around 17% of the sample, which has roughly 14,000 clones, around 80% seen once. Source material: peripheral blood. These receptors were obtained from a human donor in a cohort sampled during active COVID-19. CDR3s include the opening cysteine and the closing phenylalanine or tryptophan. Each record gives: J gene, V gene, CDR3 protein.

TRBJ2-3,TRBV28,CASRDSSTDTQYF
TRBJ1-5,TRBV6-2/TRBV6-3,CASSTGGVQPQHF
TRBJ1-2,TRBV5-8,CASSLGGIGGYTF
TRBJ1-6,TRBV19,CASCHDQGGNSPLHF
TRBJ2-3,TRBV7-2,CASSLGLAGGYTDTQYF
TRBJ1-2,TRBV7-9,CASSLEGLYGYTF
TRBJ1-2,TRBV6-5,CASSSGTKDGYTF
TRBJ2-3,TRBV4-3,CASSHVGGDTQYF
TRBJ1-4,TRBV4-3,CASSLGDRGSEKLFF
TRBJ1-1,TRBV30,CAWSVPNWDSLVNTEAFF
TRBJ2-7,TRBV9,CASSPRLSAAYEQYF